What follows is one T cell receptor (beta chain) and its context. What it recognizes is unknown. The data were produced by immunoSEQ multiplex PCR, yet TCRdb's version contains in-frame clones alone and is incomplete. The table has about 64,000 clones, 65% to 80% seen once. The sample comes from a study of radiotherapy plus CTLA-4 blockade in lung cancer. Trimming took 4 bases from V and 2 from J, leaving 15 bases between them. Looked up from germline, CDR1 is SGHDT and CDR2 is YYEEEE. The CDR3 consists of 15 residues. Regarding the study as a whole: Researchers report tumor-derived TCR clones expanding in blood after radiotherapy plus ipilimumab.

Sequenced here: peripheral blood, sampled from a patient treated with radiotherapy plus ipilimumab. The sequence came from a human donor with non-small cell lung cancer whose response to radiotherapy plus ipilimumab could not be evaluated. The J gene is TRBJ2-5, the V gene TRBV5-6, with D possibly TRBD2 on 7 matching bases. The CDR3 reads CASSAQGRGQETQYF. The CDR3 nucleotides read TGTGCCAGCAGCGCCCAGGGGAGGGGGCAAGAGACCCAGTACTTC.